A selection of T cell receptor beta chains follows, all from one sample in a study of beta chain bispecific antibodies for T cell cancers. TCRdb reprocessed the 5' RACE reads via MiXCR and lists one record per CDR3 protein. The table lists just over 20,000 distinct CDR3 sequences, over 2.5% of them singletons. No antigen is known for these receptors. The specimen was healthy donor T cells cultured with leukemia cells. These receptors were taken from a human donor in good health. Some clones in this sample may be carry-over from other donors' samples. Each CDR3 is given with its conserved first and last residue.

v_gene: TRBV20-1; j_gene: TRBJ2-4; CDR3aa: CSASAQGYEGFIQYF
v_gene: TRBV6-5; j_gene: TRBJ2-7; CDR3aa: CASKGTGWFRQYF
v_gene: TRBV28; j_gene: TRBJ2-3; CDR3aa: CASSPELWDGTDTQYF
v_gene: TRBV12-3/TRBV12-4; j_gene: TRBJ2-2; CDR3aa: CASSPRLAGPTGELFF
v_gene: TRBV20-1; j_gene: TRBJ2-1; CDR3aa: CSARSGLAGVNEQFF
v_gene: TRBV27; j_gene: TRBJ2-5; CDR3aa: CASSPEPPPGLAEQETQYF
v_gene: TRBV7-9; j_gene: TRBJ2-3; CDR3aa: CASSLRTGTDTQYF
v_gene: TRBV4-1; j_gene: TRBJ2-7; CDR3aa: CASSQDPAPEQYF
v_gene: TRBV11-2; j_gene: TRBJ2-7; CDR3aa: CASRGNVEGLSYEQYF
v_gene: TRBV5-1; j_gene: TRBJ1-5; CDR3aa: CASSFEGSLNQPQHF
v_gene: TRBV7-9; j_gene: TRBJ1-1; CDR3aa: CASSPGTGVNTEAFF
v_gene: TRBV5-1; j_gene: TRBJ1-2; CDR3aa: CASSLAPGSYGYTF
v_gene: TRBV18; j_gene: TRBJ2-3; CDR3aa: CASSQEGTGDTQYF
v_gene: TRBV19; j_gene: TRBJ2-2; CDR3aa: CASTQTSGTGELFF
v_gene: TRBV7-8; j_gene: TRBJ2-7; CDR3aa: CASSLFRGYEQYF
v_gene: TRBV5-1; j_gene: TRBJ2-1; CDR3aa: CASSPSSGGTYNEQFF
v_gene: TRBV30; j_gene: TRBJ2-3; CDR3aa: CAWTENTDTQYF
v_gene: TRBV2; j_gene: TRBJ2-6; CDR3aa: CATNLLPGANVLTF
v_gene: TRBV27; j_gene: TRBJ2-2; CDR3aa: CASSFPAGASTGELFF
v_gene: TRBV7-9; j_gene: TRBJ2-3; CDR3aa: CASSSGTVFAVTDTQYF
v_gene: TRBV28; j_gene: TRBJ2-7; CDR3aa: CASSYTRGSYEQYF
v_gene: TRBV15; j_gene: TRBJ1-5; CDR3aa: CATSSRQGVSNQPQHF
v_gene: TRBV5-1; j_gene: TRBJ2-2; CDR3aa: CASSPGDGGRSTGELFF
v_gene: TRBV7-6; j_gene: TRBJ1-1; CDR3aa: CASSPGAGNTEAFF
v_gene: TRBV4-2; j_gene: TRBJ1-2; CDR3aa: CASRRGLVDGYTF
v_gene: TRBV4-1; j_gene: TRBJ1-3; CDR3aa: CASSQAGFSGNTIYF